The clone carrying this TCR beta chain showed up just a few times. Germline CDR1 MGHDK, CDR2 SYGVNS. V lost 5 bases and J lost 2, with 10 bases in between. The CDR3 runs 13 residues. It was with unique molecular identifiers that the TCRbeta library was prepared. MiXCR was run by TCRdb on the PCR reads, yielding one entry per CDR3 protein. The data show more than 550,000 distinct CDR3 sequences, roughly 10% seen once. This entry is derived from a study of T-cell reconstitution after alpha-beta-depleted transplantation in children. Specimen: PBMCs from the stem cell graft donor, collected from the stem cell graft. The receptor was derived from a human donor who donated a stem cell graft to a child with acute myeloid leukemia. V is TRBV25-1 and J is TRBJ2-7; TRBD2 might be the D (5 bases). The DNA of the CDR3 is TGTGCCAGCAGTACACTAGGTACCTACGAGCAGTACTTC. Its protein product is CASSTLGTYEQYF.